The rows below give T cell receptor beta chains drawn from one sample of a study of shared clonotypes between healthy human individuals. The protocol was immunoSEQ multiplex PCR, while the TCRdb copy is restricted to in-frame clones and leaves out a portion. This table holds approximately 1.9 million clones, approximately 92% found once. The sequenced sample was naive CD8+ T cells from PBMCs. These receptors were obtained from a man younger than 35 in good health. Some clones in this sample may be carry-over from other donors' samples. Both conserved end residues are part of each CDR3. The order of the fields is V gene, J gene, CDR3 protein.

v_call: TRBV7-8; j_call: TRBJ2-2; cdr3_aa: CASSPSANTGELFF
v_call: TRBV27; j_call: TRBJ1-2; cdr3_aa: CASSLGGSSYGYTF
v_call: TRBV9; j_call: TRBJ2-1; cdr3_aa: CASSGIEQFF
v_call: TRBV5-1; j_call: TRBJ2-1; cdr3_aa: CASSLPGLAVNNEQFF
v_call: TRBV7-2; j_call: TRBJ2-1; cdr3_aa: CASSDSPESDEQFF
v_call: TRBV5-1; j_call: TRBJ2-7; cdr3_aa: CASSLNYEQYF
v_call: TRBV6-5; j_call: TRBJ1-5; cdr3_aa: CASSYSFGNQPQHF
v_call: TRBV19; j_call: TRBJ2-5; cdr3_aa: CASSIGLGAQYF
v_call: TRBV5-1; j_call: TRBJ2-7; cdr3_aa: CASSFRVGGYEQYF
v_call: TRBV7-9; j_call: TRBJ2-3; cdr3_aa: CASSATGDTDTQYF
v_call: TRBV29-1; j_call: TRBJ2-7; cdr3_aa: CSVVEAKEDSPYEQYF
v_call: TRBV5-8; j_call: TRBJ2-7; cdr3_aa: CASSSGTSYEQYF
v_call: TRBV4-1; j_call: TRBJ2-1; cdr3_aa: CASSQLVYNEQFF